The clone carrying this T cell receptor (beta chain) was detected only a few times. What it binds is unknown. Produced via immunoSEQ multiplex PCR; TCRdb's table is partial and in-frame only. The data show some 150,000 clones, about nine tenths seen once. These data come from a study of T cell responses to AZD1222 COVID-19 vaccine. Study-wide results and limits: CD4 TCRs covered the whole spike, strongest at regions 160-218 and 743-854. White British ancestry dominated among donors, who included more females, and clonal diversity was possibly underestimated.

V was cut by 4 bases and J by 7 bases, with 8 bases left in between. This CDR3 comprises 11 residues. Germline V gene sequence: CDR1 SGDLS, CDR2 YYNGEE. The receptor comes from an adult in good health. The sample here was peripheral blood, taken on day 0 of AZD1222 vaccination. The genes are TRBV9 and TRBJ1-2; D uncertain. The CDR3 here is CASSRTGGYTF. CDR3 nucleotide sequence: TGTGCCAGCAGCCGTACCGGTGGCTACACCTTC.